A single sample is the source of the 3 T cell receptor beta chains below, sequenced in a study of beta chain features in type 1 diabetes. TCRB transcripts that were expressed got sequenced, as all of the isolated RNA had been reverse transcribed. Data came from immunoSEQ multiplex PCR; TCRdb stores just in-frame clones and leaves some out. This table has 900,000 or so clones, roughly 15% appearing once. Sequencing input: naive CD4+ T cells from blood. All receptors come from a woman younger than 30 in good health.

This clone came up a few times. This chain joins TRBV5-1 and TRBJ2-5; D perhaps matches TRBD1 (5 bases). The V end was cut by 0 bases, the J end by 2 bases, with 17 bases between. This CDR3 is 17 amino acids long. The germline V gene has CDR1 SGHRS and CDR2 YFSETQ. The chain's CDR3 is CASSLAGMAKSQETQYF. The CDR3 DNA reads TGCGCCAGCAGCTTGGCAGGGATGGCCAAGAGTCAAGAGACCCAGTACTTC.

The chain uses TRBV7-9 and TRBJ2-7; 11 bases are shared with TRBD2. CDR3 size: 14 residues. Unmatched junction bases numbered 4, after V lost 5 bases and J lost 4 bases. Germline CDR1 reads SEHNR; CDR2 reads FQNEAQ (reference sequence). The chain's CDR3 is CASSLTSGSYEQYF. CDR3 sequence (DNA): TGTGCCAGCAGCCTTACTAGCGGGAGTTACGAGCAGTACTTC.

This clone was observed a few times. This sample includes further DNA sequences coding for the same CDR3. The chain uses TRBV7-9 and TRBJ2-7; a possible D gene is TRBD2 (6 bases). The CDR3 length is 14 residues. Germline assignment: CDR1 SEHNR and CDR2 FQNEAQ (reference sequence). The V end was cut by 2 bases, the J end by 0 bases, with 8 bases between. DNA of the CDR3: TGTGCCAGCAGCTTATCCGGGGGCTCCTACGAGCAGTACTTC. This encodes CASSLSGGSYEQYF.